The following is a T cell receptor beta chain sequence with its context. These data originate in a study of CD8 T cells in Susac syndrome. With 4 bases removed from V and 2 bases from J, the gap between germline ends came to 15 bases. Per germline, CDR1 MGHDK and CDR2 SYGVNS. The CDR3 runs 16 residues. A quantity of 0.5 to 1 ug RNA underwent reverse transcription using random hexamers. Using its own MiXCR run on the immunoSEQ multiplex PCR reads, TCRdb lists one record per CDR3 protein. Of about 200,000 distinct CDR3 sequences listed, 90% to 95% are singletons. The source of this sequence is a human donor in good health. V gene TRBV25-1 combines with J gene TRBJ2-4; D tentatively reads TRBD1 or TRBD2 (6 bases each). The sequencing sample was made of CD4+ T cells from PBMCs. In DNA form, the CDR3 reads TGTGCCAGCAGTGCCCTGGGGGGCGGCACCAAAAACATTCAGTACTTC. Protein product: CASSALGGGTKNIQYF.